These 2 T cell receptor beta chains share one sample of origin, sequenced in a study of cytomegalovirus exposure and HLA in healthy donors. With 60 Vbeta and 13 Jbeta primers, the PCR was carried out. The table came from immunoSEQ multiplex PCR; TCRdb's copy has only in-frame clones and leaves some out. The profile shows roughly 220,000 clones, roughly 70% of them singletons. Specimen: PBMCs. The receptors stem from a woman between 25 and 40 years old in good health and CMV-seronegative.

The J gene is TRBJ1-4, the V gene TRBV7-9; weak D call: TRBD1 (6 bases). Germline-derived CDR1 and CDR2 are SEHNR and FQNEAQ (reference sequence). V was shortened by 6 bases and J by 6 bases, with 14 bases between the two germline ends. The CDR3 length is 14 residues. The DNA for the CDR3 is TGTGCCAGCAGGCAAGAGGGGGTACATGAAAAACTGTTTTTT. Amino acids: CASRQEGVHEKLFF.

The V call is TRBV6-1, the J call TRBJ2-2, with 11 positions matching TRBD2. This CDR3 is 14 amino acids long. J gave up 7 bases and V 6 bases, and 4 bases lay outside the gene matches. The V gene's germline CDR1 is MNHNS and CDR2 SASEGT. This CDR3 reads CASRVAGGNGELFF. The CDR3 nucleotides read TGTGCCAGCAGGGTAGCGGGAGGGAACGGGGAGCTGTTTTTT.